The 3 T cell receptor beta chains presented below share a single source sample, sequenced in a study of HIV-infected children after antiretroviral therapy interruption. This sample's treatment: PENTA 11 planned treatment interruption arm or continuous ART arm. RNA-based 3' RACE libraries used unique molecular identifiers. TCRdb passed the 3' RACE reads through MiXCR, listing each CDR3 protein once. The sample records fewer than 45,000 distinct CDR3 sequences, under 8% being singletons. The sequencing here drew on CD45RA+ CD4+ T cells from PBMCs, pooled from several time points, taken from a donor given antiretroviral therapy, either interrupted or continuous. Subset defined: naive CD4+ CD45RA+ CD45RO- T cells. Source of these receptors: a pool of human donors with HIV.

CDR3 sequence: CASSDSRLNTEAFF. CDR3 in DNA: TGTGCCAGTAGCGACAGTAGACTGAACACTGAAGCTTTCTTT. V usage is TRBV19 and J usage is TRBJ1-1, with D maybe TRBD1 (5 bases). The ends were cut back, 6 bases at V and 0 bases at J, with 11 bases in the middle. Looked up from germline, CDR1 is LNHDA and CDR2 is SQIVND (reference sequence). The CDR3 loop spans 14 amino acids.

This clonotype was recorded at least ten times. The genes are TRBV2 and TRBJ2-5; TRBD2 matches at 10 bases. CDR3 length: 15 amino acids. V dropped 11 bases and J dropped 1; count of bases not matched to a gene: 10. The germline V gene encodes CDR1 SNHLY and CDR2 FYNNEI. CDR3 in amino acids: CAGGRSGGAQETQYF. The CDR3, as DNA: TGTGCCGGTGGAAGGAGCGGGGGGGCCCAAGAGACCCAGTACTTC.

This clonotype has ten or more counts. The chain links TRBV6-2 or TRBV6-3 to TRBJ1-1; 9 bases align to TRBD1. From germline, CDR1 is MNHEY and CDR2 SVGEGT. The J segment lost 13 bases and the V segment lost 5 bases, leaving 11 bases of the junction unmatched. The CDR3 covers 13 residues. In DNA form, the CDR3 reads TGTGCCAGCAGTGGCCCCGGACAGGGGATGGGTTTCTTT. It encodes CASSGPGQGMGFF.